This is a list of T cell receptor beta chains from one sample in a study of beta chain features in type 1 diabetes. Some clones are missing from TCRdb's copy, which holds only in-frame ones; the method was immunoSEQ multiplex PCR. The data show about 150,000 clones, approximately 8% seen once. The sequenced sample consisted of central memory CD4+ T cells from blood. These receptors were obtained from a woman aged 40 to 50 with type 1 diabetes. CDR3s include the opening cysteine and the closing phenylalanine or tryptophan. D genes are given only for firm matches. Only part of the rows carry a size: once, few, many, or a class if the clone is expanded.

clone_size	j_call	d_call	v_call	cdr3_nt	cdr3_aa
.	TRBJ2-5	.	TRBV7-9	TGTGCCAGCAGCTTCGCGGCCGACCAAGAGACCCAGTACTTC	CASSFAADQETQYF
few	TRBJ2-7	.	TRBV4-1	TGCGCCAGCAGCGCCAACAGGGCGCCTTACGAGCAGTACTTC	CASSANRAPYEQYF
few	TRBJ2-1	.	TRBV6-5	TGTGCCAGCAGTTACGGGGTGACTAGAATGAGCAATGAGCAGTTCTTC	CASSYGVTRMSNEQFF
few	TRBJ2-2	.	TRBV18	TGTGCCAGCTCACCTAACCGGGTCGAAAACACCGGGGAGCTGTTTTTT	CASSPNRVENTGELFF
many	TRBJ2-1	TRBD2	TRBV10-3	TGTGCCATCAGTACCCTGCCCGCGGGAGATGCCAATGAGCAGTTCTTC	CAISTLPAGDANEQFF
few	TRBJ2-7	.	TRBV7-2	TGTGCCAGCAGCCCTCAGGACTTCTTGGAGCAGTACTTC	CASSPQDFLEQYF
.	TRBJ2-7	TRBD2	TRBV19	TGTGCCAGTAGTCCCAGGTGGCTAGCGGGAGAATACGAGCAGTACTTC	CASSPRWLAGEYEQYF
.	TRBJ1-4	.	TRBV5-1	TGCGCCAGCAGCTTCGACGGGGAGAGGGAGGAAAAACTGTTTTTT	CASSFDGEREEKLFF
many	TRBJ2-1	TRBD1	TRBV7-9	TGTGCCAGCAGCTCCCCGGGGACAGGGGGACCCCACAATGAGCAGTTCTTC	CASSSPGTGGPHNEQFF
.	TRBJ2-7	.	TRBV19	TGTGCCAGTAGTCGACAGGCGCTGGACGGCTCCTACGAGCAGTACTTC	CASSRQALDGSYEQYF
few	TRBJ1-1	TRBD1	TRBV9	TGTGCCAGCAGCGCGACAGGGGGCACTGAAGCTTTCTTT	CASSATGGTEAFF
many	TRBJ2-7	TRBD1	TRBV7-2	TGTGCCAGCAGCTTAGGGGGACAGGGTCCCTACGAGCAGTACTTC	CASSLGGQGPYEQYF
few	TRBJ1-1	.	TRBV18	TGTGCCAGCAACAGGGTTAAGGACACTGAAGCTTTCTTT	CASNRVKDTEAFF
.	TRBJ1-4	.	TRBV7-2	TGTGCCAGCAGCTTAGGCCCGGGGGAAAAACTGTTTTTT	CASSLGPGEKLFF
.	TRBJ2-7	TRBD2	TRBV5-1	TGCGCCAGCAGCCCCGGGGTAGCGGGAAGCGAGCAGTACTTC	CASSPGVAGSEQYF
.	TRBJ2-2	TRBD1	TRBV7-9	TGTGCCAGCAGCCTTGGACAGGCGGGCACCGGGGAGCTGTTTTTT	CASSLGQAGTGELFF
many	TRBJ1-2	.	TRBV7-3	TGTGCCAGCAGCTTAAACAGGGCGAGTACCGTCAGTAACTATGGCTACACCTTC	CASSLNRASTVSNYGYTF
.	TRBJ2-7	TRBD2	TRBV30	TGTGCCTGGAGGGGACTAGCGGGAGGTCGAGGATACGAGCAGTACTTC	CAWRGLAGGRGYEQYF
once	TRBJ2-1	TRBD2	TRBV28	TGTGCCAGCAGTTCCCCCGGGGGGGGTAATGAGCAGTTCTTC	CASSSPGGGNEQFF
.	TRBJ1-5	.	TRBV2	TGTGCCAGCAGTTCGTTTGGCCCCCAGCATTTT	CASSSFGPQHF
many	TRBJ1-1	.	TRBV30	TGTGCCTGGAGTGTACTTATAGCTACGGCTGAAGCTTTCTTT	CAWSVLIATAEAFF
few	TRBJ2-6	.	TRBV6-5	TGTGCCAGCAGTTTGTCCCGGGAGCGTCCCGTCCTGACTTTC	CASSLSRERPVLTF
.	TRBJ1-6	TRBD1	TRBV19	TGTGCCAGCCGGGACAGGTTAAATTCACCCCTCCACTTT	CASRDRLNSPLHF